The present T cell receptor beta chain was sequenced within a study of blood T cell repertoires in COVID-19. As for the study in general: The analysed material was cDNA or gDNA that came from T cells, B-cell-depleted T cells, or PBMCs.

Method: immunoSEQ multiplex PCR; TCRdb's copy keeps in-frame clones and lacks some. This table holds around 130,000 clones, around 80% found once. V lost 4 bases to trimming and J lost 5 bases; unmatched junction nucleotides: 17. CDR1 and CDR2 (germline): SGHKS, YYEKEE (reference sequence). CDR3 length equals 18 residues. Sample: peripheral blood. The source is a human donor in a cohort sampled during active COVID-19. V usage is TRBV5-5 and J usage is TRBJ1-4; 7 bases align to TRBD1. The DNA of the CDR3 is TGTGCCAGCAGCCTAGGGGACAGTTCCTTCCGAGGGAATGAAAAACTGTTTTTT. The encoded protein is CASSLGDSSFRGNEKLFF. Drawing the rest from reference TRBV5-5 and TRBJ1-4, the complete variable domain is DAGVTQSPTHLIKTRGQQVTLRCSPISGHKSVSWYQQVLGQGPQFIFQYYEKEERGRGNFPDRFSARQFPNYSSELNVNALLLGDSALYLCASSLGDSSFRGNEKLFFGSGTQLSVL.